This TCR beta chain stems from a study of blood T cell repertoires in COVID-19. On the study more broadly: In each case, the material was cDNA or gDNA derived from T cells, B-cell-depleted T cells, or PBMCs.

Participants came from some 23 US areas, aged roughly 18 to 90 years. Recovery among Cohort 3 donors was established by two negative PCRs, clearance, or symptom resolution. The V gene end was trimmed by 3 bases and the J gene end by 2 bases; junction bases not matched to a gene: 4. Germline V gene data show CDR1 as SGHRS and CDR2 as YFSETQ. This CDR3 spans 15 amino acids. TCRdb's table, derived via immunoSEQ multiplex PCR, lists solely in-frame clones and lacks some. The sample lists about 330,000 clones; more than 85% were seen once. This receptor was obtained from a woman in her thirties who had recovered from COVID-19. The sample comprised PBMCs or T cells enriched from blood (not recorded which). This sequence joins TRBV5-1 and TRBJ2-3; the match to TRBD2 covers 9 bases. The CDR3 reads CASSSLAGATDTQYF. As DNA, the CDR3 is TGCGCCAGCAGCTCATTAGCGGGGGCCACAGATACGCAGTATTTT.